This TCR beta chain came from a study of post-analysis software for immune sequencing data. General study points: TRBV5-6, TRBV5-1 and TRBV20-1 belonged to a set of roughly 5 TRBV segments that were more frequent in patients than controls.

There are 13 residues in the CDR3. Germline CDR1 reads SGHKS; CDR2 reads YYEKEE (reference sequence). J gave up 8 bases and V 3 bases, and 5 bases lay outside the gene matches. Note on this clonotype: As yet, its antigen is unknown.

The TCR beta cDNA libraries carried unique molecular identifiers. TCRdb reprocessed the PCR reads via MiXCR and lists one record per CDR3 protein. The top ten hold 4.6% of the sample, which has some 890,000 distinct CDR3 sequences, approximately 50% seen once. The chain uses TRBV5-5 and TRBJ1-2; 9 bases line up with TRBD1. The receptor's source is a girl between 5 and 17 years old with multiple sclerosis. Sequencing input: blood. CDR3 DNA sequence: TGTGCCAGCAGCTGGGGACAGGGCCTCGGCTACACCTTC. It specifies CASSWGQGLGYTF.